Listed here is a single T cell receptor (beta chain). Its antigen is currently unknown. V gave up 5 bases and J gave up 3 bases; unmatched junction bases: 5. The CDR3 is 15 amino acids. Germline V gene sequence: CDR1 LNHNV, CDR2 YYDKDF (reference sequence). Clones were sequenced by immunoSEQ multiplex PCR, and TCRdb holds only the in-frame ones, with some missing. The table includes over 55,000 clones, 91% detected once. The data are from a study of OX40 agonist ivuxolimab in advanced cancers. Study-level background: Partial responses were seen in three patients, one with hepatocellular carcinoma and two with cutaneous melanoma.

Study-wide results and limits: The CD4+ and CD8+ T cells in the blood had expanded clonally by week 6 at 0.1 to 3.0 mg/kg.

The clonotype comes from an adult with an advanced solid tumor such as melanoma, head and neck, liver or kidney cancer. The specimen was CD4+ or CD8+ T cells sorted from blood, collected in a trial of the OX40 agonist ivuxolimab. The genes are TRBV15 and TRBJ2-3, with 10 nucleotides matching TRBD1. Here the CDR3 DNA reads TGTGCCACCAGCCTGGGGGACAGGGGTACAGATACGCAGTATTTT. This codes for CATSLGDRGTDTQYF.